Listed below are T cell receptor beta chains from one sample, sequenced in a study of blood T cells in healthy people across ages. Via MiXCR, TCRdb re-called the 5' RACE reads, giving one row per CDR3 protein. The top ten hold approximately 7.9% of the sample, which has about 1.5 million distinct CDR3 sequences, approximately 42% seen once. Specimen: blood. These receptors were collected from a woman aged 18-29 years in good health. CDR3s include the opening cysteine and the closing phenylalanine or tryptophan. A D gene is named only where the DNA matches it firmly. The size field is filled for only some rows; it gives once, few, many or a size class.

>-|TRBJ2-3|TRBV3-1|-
TGTGCCAGCAGCCAAGGGCGGACAAACCGAGGAACAGATACGCAGTATTTT
CASSQGRTNRGTDTQYF
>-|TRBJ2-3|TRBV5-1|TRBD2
TGCGCCAGCAGCAGCGGGACTAGCGGGGGCGTAGATACGCAGTATTTT
CASSSGTSGGVDTQYF
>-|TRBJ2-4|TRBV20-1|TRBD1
TGCAGTGCTTGGGGACAGACCAAAAACATTCAGTACTTC
CSAWGQTKNIQYF
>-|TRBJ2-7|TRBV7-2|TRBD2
TGTGCCAGCAGCACACTAGGGGTCAGCGGGACTTTTTACGAGCAGTACTTC
CASSTLGVSGTFYEQYF
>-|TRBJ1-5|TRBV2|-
TGTGCCAGCAGGGAGCAGGGAAACTCGAATCAGCCCCAGCATTTT
CASREQGNSNQPQHF
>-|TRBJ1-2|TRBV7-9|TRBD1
TGTGCCAGCAGCCCGCCCGGACAGGGGGCCCATGTCTATGGCTACACCTTC
CASSPPGQGAHVYGYTF
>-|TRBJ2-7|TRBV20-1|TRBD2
TGCAGTGCTGGAGCCGGTCTGGGTAGCGGGATTACCAGCTCCTACGAGCAGTACTTC
CSAGAGLGSGITSSYEQYF
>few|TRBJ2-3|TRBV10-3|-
TGTGCCATCACCCCGGGACAAGGCACAGATACGCAGTATTTT
CAITPGQGTDTQYF
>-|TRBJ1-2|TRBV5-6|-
TGTGCCAGCAGCACAATGACCGAGGGATGGGGCTACACCTTC
CASSTMTEGWGYTF
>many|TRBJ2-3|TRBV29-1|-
TGCAGCGTTGATCTTTTAGCGGCCACAGATACGCAGTATTTT
CSVDLLAATDTQYF
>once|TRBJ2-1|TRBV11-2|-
TGTGCCAGCAGCTTAGATATCAGATCCGGTGGCGATGAGCAGTTCTTC
CASSLDIRSGGDEQFF
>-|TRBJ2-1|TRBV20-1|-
TGCAGTGCTAGAGATTGGGACCTGAATGAGCAGTTCTTC
CSARDWDLNEQFF
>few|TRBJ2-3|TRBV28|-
TGTGCCAGCAGTTTCCCGGGGACGCGGGCAGATACGCAGTATTTT
CASSFPGTRADTQYF
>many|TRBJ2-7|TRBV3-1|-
TGTGCCAGCAGCCAAGGGGGCTACGAGCAGTACTTC
CASSQGGYEQYF
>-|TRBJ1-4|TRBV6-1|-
TGTGCCAGCACTCATGGGATTACTAATGAAAAACTGTTTTTT
CASTHGITNEKLFF
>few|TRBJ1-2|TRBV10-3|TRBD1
TGTGCCATCAGTGACCTCACCAAGACAGGGGGCGGTGGCTACACCTTC
CAISDLTKTGGGGYTF
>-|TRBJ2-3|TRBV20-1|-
TGCAGTGCTAAATCCCCCTCCCTAGCCACAAATACGCAGTATTTT
CSAKSPSLATNTQYF
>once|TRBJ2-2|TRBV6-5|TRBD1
TGTGCCAGCAGTTACTCCAGACAGGGGAACGGGGAGCTGTTTTTT
CASSYSRQGNGELFF
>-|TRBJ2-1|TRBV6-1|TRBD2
TGTGCCAGCAGTGAAGCCCCAGCGGGAGGTTGGGAGACCCAGTTCTTC
CASSEAPAGGWETQFF
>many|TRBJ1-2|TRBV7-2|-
TGTGCCAGCAGCTTAGCGGGTTGGGCAAGCGGCTACACCTTC
CASSLAGWASGYTF
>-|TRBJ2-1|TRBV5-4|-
TGTGCCAGCAGCTTGGGGGACCATGAGCAGTTCTTC
CASSLGDHEQFF
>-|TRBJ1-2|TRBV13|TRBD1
TGTGCCAGCAATCAGGGGGCCACACCAGATTCGGTGAATGACTACACCTTC
CASNQGATPDSVNDYTF
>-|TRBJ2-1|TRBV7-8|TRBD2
TGTGCCAGCAGCTACCTTGGGGGAGCGGGAGGGAATGAGCAGTTCTTC
CASSYLGGAGGNEQFF
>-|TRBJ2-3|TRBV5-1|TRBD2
TGCGCCAGCAGCTTGCAGGGCGGGGGGACCAGGGCAGATACGCAGTATTTT
CASSLQGGGTRADTQYF
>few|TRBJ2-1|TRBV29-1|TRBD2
TGCAGCGTTCTCGGGACTAGCGGGGTTTACAATGAGCAGTTCTTC
CSVLGTSGVYNEQFF
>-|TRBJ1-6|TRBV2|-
TGTGCCAGCAGTGAAGACGAGGGCCCCTATAATTCACCCCTCCACTTT
CASSEDEGPYNSPLHF
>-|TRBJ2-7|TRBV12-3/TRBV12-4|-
TGTGCCAGCAGTGTAAGCGGCGACAATGAGCAGTACTTC
CASSVSGDNEQYF
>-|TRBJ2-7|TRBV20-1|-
TGCAGTGCTAGAGAGGGCAACCTAGGAGAGCAGTACTTC
CSAREGNLGEQYF
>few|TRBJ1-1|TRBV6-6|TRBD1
TGTGCCAGCAGTTACGACAGGGATGCTTTCTTT
CASSYDRDAFF
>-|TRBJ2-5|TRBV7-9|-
TGTGCCAGCAGCGGACGGACAATAGAGACCCAGTACTTC
CASSGRTIETQYF
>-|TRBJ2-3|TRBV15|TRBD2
TGTGCCGCCAGCAGAGATTTGAGCCTAGCGGGGGTGACAGATACGCAGTATTTT
CAASRDLSLAGVTDTQYF
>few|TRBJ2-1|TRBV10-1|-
-
CASSESTVGPGNEQFF
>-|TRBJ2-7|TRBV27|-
TGTGCCAGCAGTAGCGCTATAGGGCCCTACGAGCAGTACTTC
CASSSAIGPYEQYF
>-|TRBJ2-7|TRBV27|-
TGTGCCAGCACCCCTGGAGGGGCCTACGAGCAGTACTTC
CASTPGGAYEQYF
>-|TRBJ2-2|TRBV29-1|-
TGCAGCGCCGAGATTCCCCTCACCGGGGAGCTGTTTTTT
CSAEIPLTGELFF
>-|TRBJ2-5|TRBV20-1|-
TGCAGTGCTAGAGAGCGGGGAAGCAGCGAAGAGACCCAGTACTTC
CSARERGSSEETQYF
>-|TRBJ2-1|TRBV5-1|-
TGCGCCAGCAGCAGGTCGGTGGGGCCCGATAACAATGAGCAGTTCTTC
CASSRSVGPDNNEQFF
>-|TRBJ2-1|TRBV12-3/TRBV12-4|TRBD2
TGTGCCAGCAGTTTCGTCCTAGCGGGAGGGACGTACAATGAGCAGTTCTTC
CASSFVLAGGTYNEQFF
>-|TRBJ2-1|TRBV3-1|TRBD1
TGTGCCAGCAGCCCGGACAGGACGTTCTACAATGAGCAGTTCTTC
CASSPDRTFYNEQFF
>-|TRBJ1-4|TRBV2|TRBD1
TGTGCCAGCAGTGGGCGGGACAGGGGTACCGAAAAACTGTTTTTT
CASSGRDRGTEKLFF
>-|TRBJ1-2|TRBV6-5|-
TGTGCCAGCACCAATACTGGATATGGCTACACCTTC
CASTNTGYGYTF
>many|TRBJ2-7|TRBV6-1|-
TGTGCCAGCAGTGAATCCTACGAGCAGTACTTC
CASSESYEQYF
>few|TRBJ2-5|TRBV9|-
TGTGCCAGCAGCATCAGAGGAACGGGCCAAGAGACCCAGTACTTC
CASSIRGTGQETQYF
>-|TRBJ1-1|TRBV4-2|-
TGTGCCAGCAGCCAAATCGGGGGAGGCACTGAAGCTTTCTTT
CASSQIGGGTEAFF
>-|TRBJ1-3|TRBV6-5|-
TGTGCCAGCAGGGAGACAATCTCTGGAAACACCATATATTTT
CASRETISGNTIYF
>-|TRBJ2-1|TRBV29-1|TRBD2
TGCAGCGTTGAACTAGGGACTAGCGGAGTTTACAGTGAGCAGTTCTTC
CSVELGTSGVYSEQFF
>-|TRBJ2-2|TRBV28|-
TGTGCCAGCAGTTTAATAATTGGGGGGAACGGGGAGCTGTTTTTT
CASSLIIGGNGELFF
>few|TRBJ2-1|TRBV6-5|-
TGTGCCAGCAGTGTTGGTGAATCAGGGGAGCAGTTCTTC
CASSVGESGEQFF
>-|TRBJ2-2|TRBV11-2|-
TGTGCCAGCAGCCCAGGAGTCTCGACCGGGGAGCTGTTTTTT
CASSPGVSTGELFF
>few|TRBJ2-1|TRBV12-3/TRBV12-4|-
TGTGCCAGCAGTTTCATTTGGCGGGGCCAGGACAATGAGCAGTTCTTC
CASSFIWRGQDNEQFF
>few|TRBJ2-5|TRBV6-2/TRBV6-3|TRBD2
TGTGCCAGTTCCCCTAGCGGGCCCTCACAGGAGACCCAGTACTTC
CASSPSGPSQETQYF
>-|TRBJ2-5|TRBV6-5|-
TGTGCCAGCAGTGCTAATCCGGGCCTCCAAGAGACCCAGTACTTC
CASSANPGLQETQYF
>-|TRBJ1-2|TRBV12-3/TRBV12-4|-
TGTGCCAGCAGTTCCCGGGATCCGTCCTATGGCTACACCTTC
CASSSRDPSYGYTF
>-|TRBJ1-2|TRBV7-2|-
TGTGCCAGCAGCTTTGACGGGGCCCTTAACTATGGCTACACCTTC
CASSFDGALNYGYTF
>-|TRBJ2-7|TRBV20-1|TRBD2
TGCAGTGCTAGGTTCCTAGCGGCGACCTACGAGCAGTACTTC
CSARFLAATYEQYF
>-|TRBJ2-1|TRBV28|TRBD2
TGTGCCAGCCGGACTAGCGGGAGAACCCATGAGCAGTTCTTC
CASRTSGRTHEQFF
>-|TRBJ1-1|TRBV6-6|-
TGTGCCAGCAGGTCAACTTCGGGCACTGAAGCTTTCTTT
CASRSTSGTEAFF
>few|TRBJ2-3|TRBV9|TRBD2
TGTGCCAGCAGCGCCTGGATAGCGGGGGTCAATACAGATACGCAGTATTTT
CASSAWIAGVNTDTQYF
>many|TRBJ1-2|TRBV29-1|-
TGCAGCGTTGAAGACCGCGGGGGCGCAGATGGCTACACCTTC
CSVEDRGGADGYTF